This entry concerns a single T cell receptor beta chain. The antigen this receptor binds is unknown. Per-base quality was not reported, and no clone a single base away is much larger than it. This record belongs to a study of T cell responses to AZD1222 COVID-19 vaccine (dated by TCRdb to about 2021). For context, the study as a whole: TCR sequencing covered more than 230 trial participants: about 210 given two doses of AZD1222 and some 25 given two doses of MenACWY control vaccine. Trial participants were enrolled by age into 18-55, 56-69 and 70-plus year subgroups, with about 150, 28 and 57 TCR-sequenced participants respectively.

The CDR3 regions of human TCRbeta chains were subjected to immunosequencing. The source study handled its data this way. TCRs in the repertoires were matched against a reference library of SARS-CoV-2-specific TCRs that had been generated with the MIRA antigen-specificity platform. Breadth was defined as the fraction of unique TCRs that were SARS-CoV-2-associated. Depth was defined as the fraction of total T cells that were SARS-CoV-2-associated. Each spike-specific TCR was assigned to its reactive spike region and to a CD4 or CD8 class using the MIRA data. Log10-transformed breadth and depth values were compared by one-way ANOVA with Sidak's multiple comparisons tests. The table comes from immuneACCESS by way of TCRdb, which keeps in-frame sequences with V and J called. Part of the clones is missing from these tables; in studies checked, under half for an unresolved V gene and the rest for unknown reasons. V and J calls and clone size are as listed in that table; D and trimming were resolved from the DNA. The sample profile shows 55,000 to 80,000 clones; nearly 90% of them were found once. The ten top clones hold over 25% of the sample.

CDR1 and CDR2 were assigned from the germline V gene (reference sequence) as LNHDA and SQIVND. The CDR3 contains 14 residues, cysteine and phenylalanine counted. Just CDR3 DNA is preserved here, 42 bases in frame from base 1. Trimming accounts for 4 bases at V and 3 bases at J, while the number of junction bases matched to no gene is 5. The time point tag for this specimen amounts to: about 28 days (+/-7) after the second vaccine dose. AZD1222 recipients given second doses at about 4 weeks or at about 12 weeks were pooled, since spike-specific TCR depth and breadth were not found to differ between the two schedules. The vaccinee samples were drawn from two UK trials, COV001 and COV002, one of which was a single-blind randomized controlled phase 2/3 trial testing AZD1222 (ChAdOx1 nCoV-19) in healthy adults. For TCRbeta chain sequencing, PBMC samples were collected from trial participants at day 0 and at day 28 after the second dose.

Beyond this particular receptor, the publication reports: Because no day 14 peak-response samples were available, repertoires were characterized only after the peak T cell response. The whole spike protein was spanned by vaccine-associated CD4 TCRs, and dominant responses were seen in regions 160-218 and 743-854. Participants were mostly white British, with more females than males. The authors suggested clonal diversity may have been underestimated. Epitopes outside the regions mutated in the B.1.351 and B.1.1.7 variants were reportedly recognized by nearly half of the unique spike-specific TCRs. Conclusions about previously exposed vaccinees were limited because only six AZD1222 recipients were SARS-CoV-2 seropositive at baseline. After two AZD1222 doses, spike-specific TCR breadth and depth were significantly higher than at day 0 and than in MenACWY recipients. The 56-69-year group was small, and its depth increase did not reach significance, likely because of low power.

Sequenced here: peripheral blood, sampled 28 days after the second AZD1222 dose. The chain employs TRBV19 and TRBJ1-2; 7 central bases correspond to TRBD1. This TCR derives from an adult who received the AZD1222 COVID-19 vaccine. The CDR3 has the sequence CASSTQGSDYGYTF. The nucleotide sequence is TGTGCCAGTAGTACACAGGGGTCGGACTATGGCTACACCTTC. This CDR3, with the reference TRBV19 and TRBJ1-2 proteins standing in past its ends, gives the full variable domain DGGITQSPKYLFRKEGQNVTLSCEQNLNHDAMYWYRQDPGQGLRLIYYSQIVNDFQKGDIAEGYSVSREKKESFPLTVTSAQKNPTAFYLCASSTQGSDYGYTFGSGTRLTVV.